The present entry profiles one TCR beta chain with its context. Its antigen remains unidentified. The input lacks base qualities; no much larger clone sits a single base away. The data originate from a study of T cells after yellow fever vaccination (dated by TCRdb to the late 2010s). Background for the entire study: Libraries from fractions with low cell numbers were prepared with the SMART-Seq v4 Ultra Low Input RNA kit. To follow T-cell clones before and after both primary and booster YFV17D yellow fever vaccination, bulk TCR alpha and beta repertoires underwent longitudinal sequencing. Blood was collected at multiple timepoints before and after primary and secondary immunization, and bulk PBMC replicates and cell subsets were isolated. Two healthy male donors made up the cohort, one aged 18 to 29 years and the other aged 30 to 40 years. Overall results and qualifications from the work: Compared with the primary T-cell response, the secondary T-cell response was weaker but faster, peaking on day 5 rather than day 15. A small share of clonotypes occurred in both CD4 and CD8 compartments, likely arising from convergent recombination. Only two donors were included in the study, so the extent to which the findings can be generalized is limited. Computational filtering was needed because FACS-sorted repertoires could contain abundant contaminating clonotypes from the bulk population. After the booster, most clones that had expanded after primary vaccination were detected again (about 95% of CD4 and roughly nine tenths of CD8), suggesting broad maintenance of memory.

Sequencing used an Illumina NovaSeq 6000. TCR cDNA was synthesized by 5'RACE template switching, through which a universal primer site and unique molecular identifiers were introduced. cDNA synthesis was primed from both the TCR alpha and TCR beta constant segments. Library amplification involved two PCR steps, and the second step added sample barcodes and sequencing adapters. Sequencing of libraries was performed on Illumina HiSeq 2500 (2x100 bp) or NovaSeq (2x150 bp). The original pipeline was this. Reads were demultiplexed and collapsed into UMI consensus sequences with MIGEC, and V(D)J alignment was performed with MiXCR. Clonotypes responding to the vaccine were identified with edgeR on replicate PBMC samples, with the criteria of FDR below 0.01 and a log2 fold change above 5 up to day 15. Bulk clonotypes were assigned CD4 or CD8 identity according to which sequenced CD4 or CD8 repertoire held them at higher abundance. Starting from the raw public reads, TCRdb applied fastp trimming at Q25, assembled clones with MiXCR and retained in-frame beta chains. CDR3 protein duplicates are merged, each entry listing the most common genes and DNA. These V and J calls rely on TCRdb rather than the paper's analysis. The sample contains over 250,000 distinct CDR3 sequences, about 4% of them found a single time. The biggest ten clones account for 20% to 25% of the sample.

The sample's treatment or condition label, decoded: live attenuated yellow fever vaccine strain. At each blood-draw timepoint, two biological replicates of bulk PBMCs were obtained. A standard Ficoll-Paque protocol was used to isolate PBMCs from peripheral blood. TriZol was used to extract RNA from bulk PBMCs, from CD4 and CD8 fractions, and from dextramer-positive and dextramer-negative fractions. The CDR3 has 12 amino acids, counting the end cysteine and phenylalanine. Here the CDR3 DNA is all that survives: 36 bases in frame from base 1. V is clipped by 3 bases and J by 4 bases, and the sequence between their germline boundaries is 6 bases long. CDR1 MNHNS and CDR2 SASEGT were looked up in the germline V gene.

The sequenced sample was PBMCs, obtained 5 days after the yellow fever booster vaccination. This chain joins TRBV6-1 to TRBJ2-5; TRBD2 is a possible D gene, resting on 6 matching bases. The source is a young man who received the YFV17D yellow fever vaccine. CDR3 sequence: CASSEEGETQYF. The DNA reads TGTGCCAGCAGTGAGGAGGGAGAGACCCAGTACTTC.